Given below is one TCR beta chain in context. This clonotype was seen more than once but under ten times. There is no known antigen for this receptor. Base qualities were left out, and no much larger clone turns up one base away. Ophthalmopathy patients had moderately to severely active disease, with a Clinical Activity Score of 3 or more, a NOSPECS grade of 4 or more, and a disease duration of less than 3 months. Patients with uncontrolled infections, other autoimmune diseases, pregnancy or lactation were excluded. Diagnoses relied on clinical symptoms, serum thyroxine and TRAb, thyroid ultrasound and orbital computed tomography. PBMCs were isolated from about 9.2 ml of fresh peripheral blood by Ficoll-Paque density gradient centrifugation. Total RNA was extracted with Trizol reagent, and quality was checked on an Agilent 2100 Bioanalyzer. These data are taken from a study of T cells in Graves' hyperthyroidism and ophthalmopathy (dated by TCRdb to about 2019). For context, the study as a whole: Peripheral blood samples were taken at initial diagnosis, before any treatment was given. To identify TCR V-J signatures that set the groups apart, the researchers used a discovery cohort of 100 patients, made up of around 42 with Graves' ophthalmopathy and 57 with stable Graves' hyperthyroidism. Prospective prediction of ophthalmopathy was tested in an independent validation cohort consisting of under 20 hyperthyroidism patients and 15 to 17 patients who later progressed to ophthalmopathy. The 95 to 100 discovery patients were randomly split 7:3 into training and test sets. In roughly six Graves' hyperthyroidism patients, the study also compared T-cell repertoires from thyroid tissue with T-cell repertoires from blood. Following sampling, methimazole starting at 30 mg daily was given to hyperthyroidism patients, and high-dose intravenous methylprednisolone was given to ophthalmopathy patients. According to the paper, TCR Vbeta CDR3 sequencing was carried out on about 140 peripheral blood samples, which came from under 50 ophthalmopathy, around 75 hyperthyroidism and about 17 progressor patients. The paper's findings and limits, for the study overall: Most expanded thyroid clonotypes (frequency above 0.001) were also found in blood, which suggests that blood repertoires may mirror thyroid immune responses. No statistical method was used to set the sample size in advance, and investigators knew the group allocation. A 13 V-J signature model separated ophthalmopathy from stable hyperthyroidism, with around 88% sensitivity and 81.08% specificity in cross-validation and 80%/75% in testing. In validation, the model predicted progression to ophthalmopathy a median of roughly 6.5 months before onset, with around 70% sensitivity and roughly 79% specificity.

The TCR beta CDR3 regions were amplified from RNA transcripts. The TCR CDR3 was subjected to a first round of RT-PCR using the HTBI primer set and the Qiagen OneStep RT-PCR kit. The libraries were constructed in a second round of multiplex PCR and then size-selected and purified. Paired-end sequencing of the libraries was performed with 100 bp reads on an Illumina HiSeq2000. Concerning the study's data processing: SOAPnuke was used to process the raw data, with reads discarded if the reads contained adapters or uncalled bases, had a mean Phred below 15, or lacked an exact constant-primer or identifier match. COPE v1.2.5 was used to merge the high-quality paired reads, and each unique nucleotide sequence was defined as a clonotype. MiTCR v1.1 was used to align clonotypes to the IMGT TRBV, TRBD and TRBJ reference segments. The analysis was restricted to V-J combinations with a frequency above 0.0001, which together covered 99.2% of the repertoires. A TCS score was defined as the ratio between F50 (clonal expansion) and ExV (chaos), using BLOSUM62-based TCRdist between CDR3 peptides within each V-J. Welch's t-statistics and random forest reduced 500 to 650 V-J features to roughly 13, which were used in a naive Bayes classifier (R e1071). TCRdb reworked the public reads: Q25 trimming with fastp, MiXCR clone assembly, productive beta chains retained. Rows with a matching CDR3 protein are joined into one entry that keeps the most common DNA and genes. Here the V and J calls rest on TCRdb's processing, not on the authors' analysis. This sample holds 600,000 or so distinct CDR3 sequences; around 15% were observed only once. The leading ten clones occupy approximately 12% of the sample.

This clonotype was sampled from a woman in her forties or fifties with Graves' ophthalmopathy. Sequenced input: blood.

The CDR3: CASSSGLAGGHGELFF. The nucleotides are TGTGCCAGCAGCTCAGGACTAGCGGGAGGCCACGGGGAGCTGTTTTTT. This chain joins TRBV7-3 to TRBJ2-2, with 14 middle bases fitting TRBD2. The CDR3 spans 16 residues, from the cysteine through the phenylalanine. The read is trimmed to its CDR3 DNA, 48 bases read in frame from base 1. The germline V end is reduced by 4 bases and the J end by 7 bases; junction bases left unmatched: 5. The germline V gene encodes CDR1 SGHTA and CDR2 FQGTGA. With the rest looked up from the reference TRBV7-3 and TRBJ2-2 genes rather than sequenced, the full variable domain is GAGVSQTPSNKVTEKGKYVELRCDPISGHTALYWYRQSLGQGPEFLIYFQGTGAADDSGLPNDRFFAVRPEGSVSTLKIQRTERGDSAVYLCASSSGLAGGHGELFFGEGSRLTVL.